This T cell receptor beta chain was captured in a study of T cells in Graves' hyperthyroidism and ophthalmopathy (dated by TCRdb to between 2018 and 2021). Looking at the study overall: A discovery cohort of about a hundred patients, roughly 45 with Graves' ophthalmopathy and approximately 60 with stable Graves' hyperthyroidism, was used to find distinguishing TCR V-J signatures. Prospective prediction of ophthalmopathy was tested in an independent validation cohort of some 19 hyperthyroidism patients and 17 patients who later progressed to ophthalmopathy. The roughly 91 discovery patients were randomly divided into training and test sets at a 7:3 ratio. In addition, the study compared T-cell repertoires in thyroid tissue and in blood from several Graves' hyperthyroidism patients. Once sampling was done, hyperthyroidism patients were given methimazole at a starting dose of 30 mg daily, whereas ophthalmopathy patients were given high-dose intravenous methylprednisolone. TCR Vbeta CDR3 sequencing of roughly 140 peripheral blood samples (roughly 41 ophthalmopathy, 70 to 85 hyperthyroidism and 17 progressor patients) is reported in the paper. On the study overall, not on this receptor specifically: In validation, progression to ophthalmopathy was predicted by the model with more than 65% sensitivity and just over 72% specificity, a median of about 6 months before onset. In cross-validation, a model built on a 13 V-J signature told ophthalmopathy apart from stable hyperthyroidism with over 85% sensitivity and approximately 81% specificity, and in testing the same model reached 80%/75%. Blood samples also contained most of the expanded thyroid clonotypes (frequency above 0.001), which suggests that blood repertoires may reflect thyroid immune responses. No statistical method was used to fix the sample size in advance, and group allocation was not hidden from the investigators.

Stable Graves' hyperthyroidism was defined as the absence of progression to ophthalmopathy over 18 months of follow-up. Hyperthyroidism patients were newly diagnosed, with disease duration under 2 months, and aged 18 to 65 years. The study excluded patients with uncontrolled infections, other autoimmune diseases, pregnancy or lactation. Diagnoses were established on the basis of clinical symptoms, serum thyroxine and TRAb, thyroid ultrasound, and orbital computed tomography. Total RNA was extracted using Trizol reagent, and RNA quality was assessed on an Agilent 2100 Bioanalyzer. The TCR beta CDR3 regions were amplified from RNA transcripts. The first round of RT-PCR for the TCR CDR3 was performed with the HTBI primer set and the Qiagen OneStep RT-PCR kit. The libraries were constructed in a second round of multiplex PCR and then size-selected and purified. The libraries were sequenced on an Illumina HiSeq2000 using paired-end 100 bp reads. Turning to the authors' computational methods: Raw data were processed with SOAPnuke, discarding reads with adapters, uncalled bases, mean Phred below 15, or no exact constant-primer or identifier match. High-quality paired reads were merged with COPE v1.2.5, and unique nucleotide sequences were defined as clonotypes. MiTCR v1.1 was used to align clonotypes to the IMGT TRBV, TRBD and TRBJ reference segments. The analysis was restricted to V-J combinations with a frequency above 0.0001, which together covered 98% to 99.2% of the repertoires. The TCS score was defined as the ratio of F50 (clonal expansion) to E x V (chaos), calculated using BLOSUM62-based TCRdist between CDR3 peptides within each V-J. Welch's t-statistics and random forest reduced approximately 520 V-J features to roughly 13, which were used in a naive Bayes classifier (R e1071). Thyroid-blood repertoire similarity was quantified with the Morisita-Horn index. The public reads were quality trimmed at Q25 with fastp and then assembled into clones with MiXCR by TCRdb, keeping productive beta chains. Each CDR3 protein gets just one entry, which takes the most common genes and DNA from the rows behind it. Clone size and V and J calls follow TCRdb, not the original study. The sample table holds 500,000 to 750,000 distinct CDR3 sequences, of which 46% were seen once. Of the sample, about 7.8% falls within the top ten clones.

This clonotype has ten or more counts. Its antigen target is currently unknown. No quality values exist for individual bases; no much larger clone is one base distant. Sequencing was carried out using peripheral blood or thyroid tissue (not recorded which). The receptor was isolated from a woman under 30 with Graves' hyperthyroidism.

The CDR3 sequence is CASSLGVGTGFLGYTF. The DNA sequence is as follows: TGTGCCAGCAGCTTAGGCGTCGGGACAGGGTTCCTTGGCTACACCTTC. This sequence uses TRBV7-6 and TRBJ1-2, with 9 bases matching TRBD1. CDR1 and CDR2, per the germline V gene, are SGHVS and FNYEAQ. The CDR3, from cysteine to phenylalanine, totals 16 residues. Just the 48-base CDR3 DNA is kept, in frame starting at base 1. V loses 1 base at its end and J loses 7 bases; junction bases beyond the gene matches: 10.